In its sample, the clone carrying this T cell receptor (beta chain) was seen a few times. Its antigen remains unidentified. This sample is drawn from a study of human T cells and chemical hapten exposure. Study as a whole: Doses of diphenylcyclopropenone went to the patients' scalps weekly throughout the roughly 24-week study. Predominantly women, the patients had alopecia areata, totalis or universalis.

Noted time point: patch test 2, 6 weeks after DPC sensitization. Treatment denoted: therapeutic diphenylcyclopropenone sensitization with weekly scalp DPC. General observations from the study: With patch test score, the counts of PT1 expanded TCRs showed a positive correlation. Sensitizing with DPC caused no change in TCRs above 1 in 1000 frequency.

Via MiXCR, TCRdb re-called the RACE reads, giving one row per CDR3 protein. The repertoire holds 100,000 or so distinct CDR3 sequences, with roughly a tenth as singletons. Germline V gives CDR1 MNHNY, CDR2 SVGAGI (reference sequence). There are 13 residues in the CDR3. The V end lost 2 bases, the J end lost 8 bases, and 10 bases lay between the germline ends. The receptor's source is a woman in her 40s with alopecia areata. Some clones in this sample may be carry-over from other donors' samples. The specimen was whole blood, collected in connection with sensitization to the hapten diphenylcyclopropenone (DPC). V usage is TRBV6-6 and J usage is TRBJ1-5; D is ambiguous. This CDR3 is CASSYSRQEPQHF. In DNA form, the CDR3 reads TGTGCCAGCAGTTACAGCCGTCAGGAGCCCCAGCATTTT.